A single TCR beta chain is shown here with its context. This clone occurred once. Its antigen remains undetermined. No much larger clone exists at a distance of one base, and base qualities are not known. This specimen's time point label, interpreted: peripheral blood 6 weeks after treatment start. The cohort comprised 25 to 35 patients with locally advanced or metastatic urothelial carcinoma treated at Memorial Sloan Kettering on a trial protocol. Peripheral blood mononuclear cells were collected pretreatment and during treatment, with between 1 and 8 total time points per patient. The Qiagen DNeasy Blood extraction kit was used to purify genomic DNA from total PBMCs and from tumor samples. PBMCs were collected pretreatment and during treatment and were isolated and stored as previously described. Including cysteine and phenylalanine, the CDR3 has 16 amino acids. The DNA shown is the 48-base CDR3, in frame from base 1. From the germline V gene (reference sequence), CDR1 is MNHEY and CDR2 is SMNVEV. V is trimmed back by 8 bases and J by 7 bases, and the junction contains 16 bases that no gene match accounts for.

These data are taken from a study of PD-L1 blockade in urothelial cancer (dated 2017 in TCRdb). A note on the overall study: Therapy was started in the mid-2010s for all patients, and atezolizumab 1,200 mg was administered intravenously every 3 weeks. Progression-free survival longer than 6 months counted as durable clinical benefit, and TCR features were additionally tested against both progression-free and overall survival. About 85% of the 29 patients were males with bladder-origin urothelial cancer, and about 60% of the 29 reported a prior smoking history. Twenty-nine patients had pretreatment blood TCR-seq, about 24 had at least one posttreatment blood collection, and about 24 had tumor TCR-seq. A median of roughly 140,000 T cells and just over 80,000 unique TCRs was obtained from blood samples, and a median clonality of approximately 0.086 was observed. Blood samples were analyzed at 3 weeks after treatment start (second dose) and at 6 weeks after treatment start. Whole exome sequencing and RNA sequencing of pretreatment tumors were performed alongside TCR sequencing in the same patients. Roughly ten patients achieved durable clinical benefit and some 21 did not. Patients had an ECOG performance status of 0 or 1 and had received between 0 and 3 prior chemotherapy regimens. Somatic, immune and clinical correlates of response to PD-L1 blockade with atezolizumab in urothelial cancer were the focus of an exploratory multi-omic analysis. Pretreatment tumor samples and matched peripheral blood, collected serially before and after atezolizumab treatment, underwent TCR sequencing. Results and caveats for the whole study, not just this receptor: Greater expansion of tumor-associated TCR clones in peripheral blood 3 weeks after the start of treatment was observed in patients with durable benefit (n of about 20, p = 0.022). A pretreatment peripheral blood TCR clonality below the median was linked to improved progression-free and overall survival. Because the sample size was small (n of about 30) and many exploratory analyses were performed, the results are intended to be hypothesis-generating.

Synthetic TCR analog templates were spiked into each PCR so that absolute template abundance could be estimated from read counts. The immunoSEQ assay used bias-controlled V and J gene primers to amplify TCRbeta CDR3 regions from genomic DNA. Sequencing of rearranged TCRbeta segments was performed at approximately 20X coverage. Processing in the source paper ran as follows. Sequencing errors were corrected by clustering and CDR3s were annotated against IMGT to assign V, D and J genes. Only productive TCRbeta rearrangements were used in downstream analyses, excluding out-of-frame or stop-codon sequences. Clonality was calculated as one minus the Shannon entropy normalized by the log of the number of unique productive sequences. Clones differing between time points or between blood and tumor were identified using Fisher's exact test with Benjamini-Hochberg correction, with an adjusted p below 0.01 applied as the threshold. Held by TCRdb, this immuneACCESS table contains in-frame sequences only and omits some clones. Under half of the omission traces to an unresolved V gene where checked; the cause of the rest is unknown. The DNA was the basis for D and trimming; V, J and clone size are from that table. The sample records 100,000 to 150,000 clones, about 84% of which are singletons. The ten largest clonotypes hold approximately 2.4% of the sample.

The sequences come from PBMCs, collected around atezolizumab (anti-PD-L1) treatment. The chain employs TRBV27 and TRBJ2-7; 11 nucleotides in the junction match TRBD2. The sequence was obtained from a man in his forties or fifties with urothelial cancer. The CDR3 reads CASARPIAGGPMEQYF. The DNA sequence reads TGTGCCAGCGCTCGACCCATAGCGGGAGGGCCTATGGAGCAGTACTTC.